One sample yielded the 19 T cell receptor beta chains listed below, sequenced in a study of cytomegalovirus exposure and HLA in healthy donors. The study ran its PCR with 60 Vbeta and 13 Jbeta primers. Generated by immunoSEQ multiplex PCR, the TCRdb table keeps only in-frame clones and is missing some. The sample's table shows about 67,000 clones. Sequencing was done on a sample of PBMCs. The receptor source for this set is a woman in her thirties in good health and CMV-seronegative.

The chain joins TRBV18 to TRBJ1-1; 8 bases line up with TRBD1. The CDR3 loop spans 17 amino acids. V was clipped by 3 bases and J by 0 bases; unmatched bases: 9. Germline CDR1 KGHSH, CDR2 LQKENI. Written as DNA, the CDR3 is TGTGCCAGCTCACCTTGGACAGGGACTACAATGAACACTGAAGCTTTCTTT. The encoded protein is CASSPWTGTTMNTEAFF.

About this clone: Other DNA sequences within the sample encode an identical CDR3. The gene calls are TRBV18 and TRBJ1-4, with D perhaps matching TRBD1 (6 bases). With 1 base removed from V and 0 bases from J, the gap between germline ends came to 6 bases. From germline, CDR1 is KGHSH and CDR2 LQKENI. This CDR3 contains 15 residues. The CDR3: CASSPQGATNEKLFF. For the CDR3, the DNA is TGTGCCAGCTCACCACAGGGGGCAACTAATGAAAAACTGTTTTTT.

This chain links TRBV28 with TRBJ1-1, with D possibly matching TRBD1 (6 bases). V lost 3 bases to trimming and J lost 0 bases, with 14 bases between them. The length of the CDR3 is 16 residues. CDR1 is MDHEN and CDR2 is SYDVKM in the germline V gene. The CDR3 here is CASSFAGGDMNTEAFF. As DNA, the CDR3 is TGTGCCAGCAGTTTTGCGGGGGGCGATATGAACACTGAAGCTTTCTTT.

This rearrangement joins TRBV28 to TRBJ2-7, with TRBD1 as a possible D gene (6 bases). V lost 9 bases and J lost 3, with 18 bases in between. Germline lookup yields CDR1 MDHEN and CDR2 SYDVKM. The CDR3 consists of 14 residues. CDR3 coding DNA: TGTGCCAGTTGTTCTGGGGGCCTTATCTACGAGCAGTACTTC. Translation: CASCSGGLIYEQYF.

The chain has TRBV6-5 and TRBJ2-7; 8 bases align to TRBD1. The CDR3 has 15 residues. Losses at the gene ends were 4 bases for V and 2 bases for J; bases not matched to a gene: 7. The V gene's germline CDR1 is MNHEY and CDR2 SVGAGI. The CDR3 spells CASSLTGVGTYEQYF. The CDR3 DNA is TGTGCCAGCAGTTTGACAGGGGTCGGGACCTACGAGCAGTACTTC.

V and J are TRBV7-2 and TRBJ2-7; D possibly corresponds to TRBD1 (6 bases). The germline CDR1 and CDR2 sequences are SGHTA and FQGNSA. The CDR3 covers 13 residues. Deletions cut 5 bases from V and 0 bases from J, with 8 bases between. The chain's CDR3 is CASSRTVSYEQYF. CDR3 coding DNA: TGTGCCAGCAGCCGGACAGTCTCCTACGAGCAGTACTTC.

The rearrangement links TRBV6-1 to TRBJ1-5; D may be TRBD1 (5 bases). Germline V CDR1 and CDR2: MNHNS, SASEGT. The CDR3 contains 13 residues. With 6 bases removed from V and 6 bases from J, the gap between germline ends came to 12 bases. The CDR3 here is CASRGEALQPQHF. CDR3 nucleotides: TGTGCCAGCAGAGGGGAGGCGCTTCAGCCCCAGCATTTT.

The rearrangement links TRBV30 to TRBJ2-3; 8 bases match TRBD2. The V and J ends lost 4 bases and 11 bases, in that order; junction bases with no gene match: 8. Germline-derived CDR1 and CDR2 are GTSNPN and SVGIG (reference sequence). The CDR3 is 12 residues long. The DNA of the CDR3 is TGTGCCTGGAAAATAGCGGGAAGGAGGCAGTATTTT. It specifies CAWKIAGRRQYF.

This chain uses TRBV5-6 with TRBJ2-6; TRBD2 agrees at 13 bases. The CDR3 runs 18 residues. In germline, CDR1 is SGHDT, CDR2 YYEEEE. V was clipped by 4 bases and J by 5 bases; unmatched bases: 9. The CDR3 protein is CASSRRTSGRGRANVLTF. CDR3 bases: TGTGCCAGCAGCCGACGGACTAGCGGGAGAGGTAGGGCCAACGTCCTGACTTTC.

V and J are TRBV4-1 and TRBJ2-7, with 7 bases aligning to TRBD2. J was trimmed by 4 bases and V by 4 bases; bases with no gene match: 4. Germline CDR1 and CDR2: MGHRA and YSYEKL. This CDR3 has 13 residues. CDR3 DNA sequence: TGCGCCAGCAGCCCCCCCGGGGGGTACGAGCAGTACTTC. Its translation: CASSPPGGYEQYF.

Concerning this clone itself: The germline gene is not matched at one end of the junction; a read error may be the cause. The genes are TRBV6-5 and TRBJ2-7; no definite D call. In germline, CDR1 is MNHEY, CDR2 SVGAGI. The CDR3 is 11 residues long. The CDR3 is CASSYSNEQYF. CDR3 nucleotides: TGTGCCAGCAGTTACTCCAACGAGCAGTACTTC.

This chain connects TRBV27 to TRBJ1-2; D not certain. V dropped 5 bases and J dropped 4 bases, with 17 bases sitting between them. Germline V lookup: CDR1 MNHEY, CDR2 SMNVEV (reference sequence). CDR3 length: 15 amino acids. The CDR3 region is CASSARRGVTYGYTF. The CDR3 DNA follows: TGTGCCAGCAGTGCCCGACGGGGTGTGACCTATGGCTACACCTTC.

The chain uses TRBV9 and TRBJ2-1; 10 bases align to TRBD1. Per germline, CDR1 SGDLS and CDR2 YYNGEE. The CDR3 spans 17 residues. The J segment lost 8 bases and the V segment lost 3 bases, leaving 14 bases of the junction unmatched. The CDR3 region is CASSEIGWDRGVHEQFF. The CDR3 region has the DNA TGTGCCAGCAGCGAGATCGGATGGGACAGGGGTGTTCATGAGCAGTTCTTC.

The CDR3 spells CASSPFWAGGHEQYF. As DNA, the CDR3 is TGTGCCAGCAGCCCCTTTTGGGCAGGGGGGCACGAGCAGTACTTC. V and J are TRBV5-5 and TRBJ2-7; maybe TRBD1 (7 bases). Germline loops: CDR1 SGHKS, CDR2 YYEKEE (reference sequence). Trimming removed 4 bases at V and 5 bases at J, with 19 bases between. The CDR3 extends over 15 amino acids.

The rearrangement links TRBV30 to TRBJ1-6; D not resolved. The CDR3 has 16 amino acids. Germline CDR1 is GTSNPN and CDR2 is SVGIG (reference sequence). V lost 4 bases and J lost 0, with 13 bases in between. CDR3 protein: CAWMWPESSYNSPLHF. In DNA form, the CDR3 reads TGTGCCTGGATGTGGCCGGAGAGCTCCTATAATTCACCCCTCCACTTT.

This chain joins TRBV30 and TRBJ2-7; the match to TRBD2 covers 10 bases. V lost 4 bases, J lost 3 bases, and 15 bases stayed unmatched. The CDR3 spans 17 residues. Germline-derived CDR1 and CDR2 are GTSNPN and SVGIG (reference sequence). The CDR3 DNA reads TGTGCCTGGAACTCAGGGGGTAGCGGGGGGTATGGCTACGAGCAGTACTTC. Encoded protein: CAWNSGGSGGYGYEQYF.

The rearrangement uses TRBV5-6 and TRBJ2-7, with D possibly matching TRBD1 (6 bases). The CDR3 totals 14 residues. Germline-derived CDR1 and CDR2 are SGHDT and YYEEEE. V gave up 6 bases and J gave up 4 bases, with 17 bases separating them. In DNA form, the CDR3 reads TGTGCCAGCAACACGAGGGGGACCATTTACGAGCAGTACTTC. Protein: CASNTRGTIYEQYF. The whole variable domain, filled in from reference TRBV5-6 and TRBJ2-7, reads DAGVTQSPTHLIKTRGQQVTLRCSPKSGHDTVSWYQQALGQGPQFIFQYYEEEERQRGNFPDRFSGHQFPNYSSELNVNALLLGDSALYLCASNTRGTIYEQYFGPGTRLTVT.

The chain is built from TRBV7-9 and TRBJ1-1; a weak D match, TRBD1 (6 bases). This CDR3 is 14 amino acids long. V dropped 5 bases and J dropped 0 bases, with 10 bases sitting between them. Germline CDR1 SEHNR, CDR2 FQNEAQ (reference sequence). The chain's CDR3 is CASSKGQLNTEAFF. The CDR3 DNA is TGTGCCAGCAGCAAAGGACAGCTGAACACTGAAGCTTTCTTT.

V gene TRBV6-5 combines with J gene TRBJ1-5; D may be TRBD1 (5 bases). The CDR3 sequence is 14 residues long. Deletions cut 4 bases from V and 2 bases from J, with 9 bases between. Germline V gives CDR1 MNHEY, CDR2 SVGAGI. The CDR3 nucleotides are TGTGCCAGCAGTTCGTTACAGGGCAATCAGCCCCAGCATTTT. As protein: CASSSLQGNQPQHF.